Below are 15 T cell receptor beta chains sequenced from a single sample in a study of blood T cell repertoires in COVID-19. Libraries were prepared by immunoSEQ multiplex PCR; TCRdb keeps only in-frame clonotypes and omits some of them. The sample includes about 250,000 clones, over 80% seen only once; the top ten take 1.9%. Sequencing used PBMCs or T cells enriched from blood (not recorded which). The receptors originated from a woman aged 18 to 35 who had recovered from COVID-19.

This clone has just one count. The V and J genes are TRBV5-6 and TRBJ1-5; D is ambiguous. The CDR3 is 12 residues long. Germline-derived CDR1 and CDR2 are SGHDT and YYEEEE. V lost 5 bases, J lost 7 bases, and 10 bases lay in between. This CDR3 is CASSYLRQPQHF. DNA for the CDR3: TGTGCCAGCAGTTACCTTAGACAGCCCCAGCATTTT.

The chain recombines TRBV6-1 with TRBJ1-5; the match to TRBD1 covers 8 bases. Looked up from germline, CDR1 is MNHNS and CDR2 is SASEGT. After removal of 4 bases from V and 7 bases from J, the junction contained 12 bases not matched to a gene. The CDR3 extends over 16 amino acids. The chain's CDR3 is CASSGNPQGAGQPQHF. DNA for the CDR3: TGTGCCAGCAGTGGGAATCCTCAGGGGGCCGGCCAGCCCCAGCATTTT.

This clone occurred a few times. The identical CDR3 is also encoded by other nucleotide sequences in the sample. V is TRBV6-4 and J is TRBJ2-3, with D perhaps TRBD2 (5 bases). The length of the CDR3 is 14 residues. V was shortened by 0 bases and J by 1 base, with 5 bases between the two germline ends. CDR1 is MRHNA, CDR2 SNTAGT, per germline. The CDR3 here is CASSDSAGTDTQYF. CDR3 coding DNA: TGTGCCAGCAGTGACTCAGCGGGCACAGATACGCAGTATTTT.

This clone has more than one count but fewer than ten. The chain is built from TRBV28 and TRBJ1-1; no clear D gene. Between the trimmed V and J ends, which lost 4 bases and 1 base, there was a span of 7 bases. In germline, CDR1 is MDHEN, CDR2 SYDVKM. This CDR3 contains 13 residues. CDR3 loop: CASSSEGNTEAFF. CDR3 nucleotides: TGTGCCAGCAGTTCTGAGGGGAACACTGAAGCTTTCTTT.

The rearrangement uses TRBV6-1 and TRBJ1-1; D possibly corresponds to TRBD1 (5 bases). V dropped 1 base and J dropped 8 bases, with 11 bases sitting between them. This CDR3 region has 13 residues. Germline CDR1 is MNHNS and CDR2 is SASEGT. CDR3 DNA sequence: TGTGCCAGCAGTGAAGTTATTGGGGGGGAAGCTTTCTTT. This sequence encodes CASSEVIGGEAFF.

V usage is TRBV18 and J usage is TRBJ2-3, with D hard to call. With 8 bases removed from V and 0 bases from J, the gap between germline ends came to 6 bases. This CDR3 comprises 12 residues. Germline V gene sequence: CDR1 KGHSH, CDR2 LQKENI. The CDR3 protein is CASPTSTDTQYF. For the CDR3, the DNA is TGTGCCAGCCCGACTAGCACAGATACGCAGTATTTT.

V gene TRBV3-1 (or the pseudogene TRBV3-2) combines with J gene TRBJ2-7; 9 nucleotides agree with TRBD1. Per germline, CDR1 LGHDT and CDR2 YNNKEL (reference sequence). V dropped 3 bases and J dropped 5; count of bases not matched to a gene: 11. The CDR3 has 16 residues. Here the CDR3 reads CASSHSGQGMRDEQYF. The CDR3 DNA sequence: TGTGCCAGCAGCCATTCAGGACAGGGGATGAGAGACGAGCAGTACTTC.

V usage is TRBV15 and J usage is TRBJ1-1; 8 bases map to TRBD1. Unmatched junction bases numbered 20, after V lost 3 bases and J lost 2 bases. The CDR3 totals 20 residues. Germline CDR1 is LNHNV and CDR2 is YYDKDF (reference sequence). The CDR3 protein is CATSSSRTGYSAEENTEAFF. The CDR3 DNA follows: TGTGCCACCAGCAGCAGCCGGACAGGGTACTCTGCGGAAGAAAACACTGAAGCTTTCTTT.

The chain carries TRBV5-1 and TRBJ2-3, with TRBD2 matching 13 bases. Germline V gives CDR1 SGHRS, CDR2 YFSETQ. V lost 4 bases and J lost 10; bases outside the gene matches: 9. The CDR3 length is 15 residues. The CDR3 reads CASSRGLAGVRSQYF. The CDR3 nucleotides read TGCGCCAGCAGCCGCGGACTAGCGGGAGTTAGGTCGCAGTATTTT. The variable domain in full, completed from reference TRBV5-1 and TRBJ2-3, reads KAGVTQTPRYLIKTRGQQVTLSCSPISGHRSVSWYQQTPGQGLQFLFEYFSETQRNKGNFPGRFSGRQFSNSRSEMNVSTLELGDSALYLCASSRGLAGVRSQYFGPGTRLTVL.

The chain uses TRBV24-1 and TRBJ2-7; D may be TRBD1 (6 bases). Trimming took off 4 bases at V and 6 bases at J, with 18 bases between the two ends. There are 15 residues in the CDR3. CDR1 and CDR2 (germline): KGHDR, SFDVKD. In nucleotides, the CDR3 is TGTGCCACCAGTGACTCGCCGGCAGGGGTGGGCGAGCAGTACTTC. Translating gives CATSDSPAGVGEQYF.

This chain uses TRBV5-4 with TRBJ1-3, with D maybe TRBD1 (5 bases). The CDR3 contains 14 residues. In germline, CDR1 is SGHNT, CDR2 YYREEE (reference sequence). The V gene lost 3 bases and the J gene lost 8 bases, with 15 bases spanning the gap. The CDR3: CASSSREVTDTIYF. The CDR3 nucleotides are TGTGCCAGCAGCTCCAGGGAAGTAACGGACACCATATATTTT.

The CDR3 spells CSASPGRGSNQPQHF. The CDR3 DNA sequence: TGCAGTGCTAGTCCAGGGAGGGGTAGCAATCAGCCCCAGCATTTT. This sequence joins TRBV20-1 and TRBJ1-5; a possible D gene is TRBD1 (5 bases). Germline CDR1 DFQATT, CDR2 SNEGSKA (reference sequence). There are 15 residues in the CDR3. The V end lost 3 bases, the J end lost 0 bases, and 12 bases lay between the germline ends.

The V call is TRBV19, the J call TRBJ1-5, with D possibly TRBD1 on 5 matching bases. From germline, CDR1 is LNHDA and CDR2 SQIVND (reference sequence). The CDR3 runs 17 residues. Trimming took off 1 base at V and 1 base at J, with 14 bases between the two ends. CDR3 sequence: CASSIAQGARSNQPQHF. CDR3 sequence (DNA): TGTGCCAGTAGTATAGCTCAAGGGGCGAGAAGCAATCAGCCCCAGCATTTT. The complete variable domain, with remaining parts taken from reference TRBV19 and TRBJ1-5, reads DGGITQSPKYLFRKEGQNVTLSCEQNLNHDAMYWYRQDPGQGLRLIYYSQIVNDFQKGDIAEGYSVSREKKESFPLTVTSAQKNPTAFYLCASSIAQGARSNQPQHFGDGTRLSIL.

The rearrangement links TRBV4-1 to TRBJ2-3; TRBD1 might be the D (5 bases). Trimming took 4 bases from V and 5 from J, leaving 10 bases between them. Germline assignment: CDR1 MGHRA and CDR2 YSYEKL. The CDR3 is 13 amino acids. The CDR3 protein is CASSLSGQDTQYF. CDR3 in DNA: TGCGCCAGCAGCCTATCAGGGCAAGATACGCAGTATTTT.

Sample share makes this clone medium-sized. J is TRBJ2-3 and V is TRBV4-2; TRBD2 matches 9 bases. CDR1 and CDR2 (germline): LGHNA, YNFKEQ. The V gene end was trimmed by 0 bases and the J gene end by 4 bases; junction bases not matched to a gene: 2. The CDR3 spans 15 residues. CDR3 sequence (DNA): TGTGCCAGCAGCCAAGAGCGGGAGGGCCCAGATACGCAGTATTTT. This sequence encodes CASSQEREGPDTQYF.